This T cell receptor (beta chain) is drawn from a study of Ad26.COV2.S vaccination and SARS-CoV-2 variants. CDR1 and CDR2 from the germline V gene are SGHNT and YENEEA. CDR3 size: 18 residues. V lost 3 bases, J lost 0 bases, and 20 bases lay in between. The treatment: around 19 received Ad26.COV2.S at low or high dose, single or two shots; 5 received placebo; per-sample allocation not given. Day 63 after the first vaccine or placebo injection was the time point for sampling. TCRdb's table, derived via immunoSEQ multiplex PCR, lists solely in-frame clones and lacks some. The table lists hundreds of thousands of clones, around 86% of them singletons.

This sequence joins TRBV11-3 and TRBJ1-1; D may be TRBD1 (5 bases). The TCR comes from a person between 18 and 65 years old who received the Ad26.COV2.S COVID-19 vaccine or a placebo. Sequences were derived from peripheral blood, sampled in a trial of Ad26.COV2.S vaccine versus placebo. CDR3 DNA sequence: TGTGCCAGCAGCTTTTCGGTAGGGACTCATGAAATGAACACTGAAGCTTTCTTT. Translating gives CASSFSVGTHEMNTEAFF.